These 20 T cell receptor beta chains share one sample of origin, sequenced in a study of cytomegalovirus exposure and HLA in healthy donors. The PCR had 60 Vbeta and 13 Jbeta primers. Here immunoSEQ multiplex PCR was the method, and the copy in TCRdb shows in-frame clones only, minus some. The repertoire holds around 250,000 clones, with 80% to 85% as singletons. The sequenced sample was PBMCs. All receptors come from a woman aged 55-75 years in good health and CMV-seropositive.

The chain is built from TRBV7-9 and TRBJ2-3, with D unclear. The germline CDR1 and CDR2 sequences are SEHNR and FQNEAQ (reference sequence). Trimming pared 5 bases from V and 0 bases from J, leaving 6 bases between. This CDR3 region has 13 residues. The CDR3 is CASSPTSTDTQYF. The CDR3 coding sequence is TGTGCCAGCAGCCCCACTAGCACAGATACGCAGTATTTT.

This clone was observed a few times. This chain uses TRBV7-9 with TRBJ2-1; 7 bases line up with TRBD2. Trimming cost V 4 bases and J 4 bases; bases outside gene matches: 7. The CDR3 has 15 residues. Germline loops: CDR1 SEHNR, CDR2 FQNEAQ (reference sequence). CDR3 coding DNA: TGTGCCAGCAGCTCGAGCGGGACTCCATACAATGAGCAGTTCTTC. Its protein product is CASSSSGTPYNEQFF.

To note about this clone: The likely explanation is a read error, given a far larger clone one base away. The genes are TRBV5-1 and TRBJ2-2; unclear D gene. This CDR3 is 13 amino acids long. V was pared by 4 bases and J by 3 bases, with 7 bases between. Germline loops: CDR1 SGHRS, CDR2 YFSETQ. The chain's CDR3 is CASSPQYTGELFF. The CDR3 DNA follows: TGCGCCAGCAGCCCTCAGTACACCGGGGAGCTGTTTTTT.

This clone was counted a few times. CDR3 DNA sequence: TGTGCCAGCAGCTTACCCTCTGAGGGGGGGAGGTACACCTTC. It codes for CASSLPSEGGRYTF. The rearrangement links TRBV28 to TRBJ1-2; weak D call: TRBD1 (6 bases). The length of the CDR3 is 14 residues. Germline lookup yields CDR1 MDHEN and CDR2 SYDVKM. V lost 6 bases and J lost 11, with 22 bases in between.

The chain is built from TRBV18 and TRBJ1-2; 10 bases map to TRBD1. J was trimmed by 5 bases and V by 4 bases; bases with no gene match: 4. The CDR3 contains 14 residues. CDR1 and CDR2 from the germline V gene are KGHSH and LQKENI. This chain's CDR3 is CASSQGQGVYGYTF. The DNA for the CDR3 is TGTGCCAGCTCACAAGGACAGGGGGTTTATGGCTACACCTTC. The whole variable domain, remainder taken from reference TRBV18 and TRBJ1-2, is NAGVMQNPRHLVRRRGQEARLRCSPMKGHSHVYWYRQLPEEGLKFMVYLQKENIIDESGMPKERFSAEFPKEGPSILRIQQVVRGDSAAYFCASSQGQGVYGYTFGSGTRLTVV.

The chain uses TRBV30 and TRBJ1-3; D not certain. Germline CDR1 and CDR2: GTSNPN and SVGIG (reference sequence). The CDR3 has 13 amino acids. V dropped 3 bases and J dropped 2 bases, with 8 bases sitting between them. CDR3 coding DNA: TGTGCCTGGAGCCGAGAGGCTGGAAACACCATATATTTT. Its protein is CAWSREAGNTIYF.

This clone was seen once. This chain links TRBV4-1 with TRBJ2-1, with TRBD2 identical over 10 bases. The CDR3 extends over 15 amino acids. Germline V gene sequence: CDR1 MGHRA, CDR2 YSYEKL. J was trimmed by 9 bases and V by 0 bases; bases with no gene match: 5. CDR3 sequence (DNA): TGCGCCAGCAGCCAAGATAAGGTAGCGGGAGGTGAGCAGTTCTTC. Translated: CASSQDKVAGGEQFF.

The CDR3 region has the DNA TGTGCCAGCAGCTTGTCTTTCAGAAATCAGCCCCAGCATTTT. The encoded protein is CASSLSFRNQPQHF. The chain employs TRBV5-6 and TRBJ1-5; D is uncertain. The CDR3 is made up of 14 amino acids. Germline V gene lookup returns CDR1 SGHDT and CDR2 YYEEEE. V was cut by 1 base and J by 4 bases, with 9 bases left in between.

The V and J genes are TRBV5-4 and TRBJ2-1; 9 positions match TRBD2. Per germline, CDR1 SGHNT and CDR2 YYREEE (reference sequence). Trimming cost V 1 base and J 6 bases; bases outside gene matches: 8. This CDR3 is 16 amino acids long. The DNA of the CDR3 is TGTGCCAGCAGCTTGTGGGCTAGCGGGGCCTTCAATGAGCAGTTCTTC. This gives the protein CASSLWASGAFNEQFF.

The rearrangement uses TRBV25-1 and TRBJ1-2; a weak D match, TRBD1 (6 bases). This CDR3 is 15 amino acids long. Germline CDR1 reads MGHDK; CDR2 reads SYGVNS. Trimming took 3 bases from V and 0 from J, leaving 11 bases between them. CDR3 region: CASSDQGSSNYGYTF. The CDR3 DNA reads TGTGCCAGCAGTGATCAGGGGTCTTCTAACTATGGCTACACCTTC.

For this clone: Other DNA sequences within the sample encode an identical CDR3. The genes are TRBV5-1 and TRBJ2-1; 8 nucleotides agree with TRBD2. The length of the CDR3 is 15 residues. Germline V gene data show CDR1 as SGHRS and CDR2 as YFSETQ. The ends lost 4 bases at V and 7 bases at J; junction bases unmatched: 10. CDR3 loop: CASSNTGTRWNEQFF. CDR3 nucleotides: TGCGCCAGCAGCAACACCGGGACTAGGTGGAATGAGCAGTTCTTC.

The chain recombines TRBV5-4 with TRBJ1-4; TRBD1 matches at 7 bases. The CDR3 consists of 15 residues. V was clipped by 1 base and J by 3 bases; unmatched bases: 3. Germline V gives CDR1 SGHNT, CDR2 YYREEE (reference sequence). Written as DNA, the CDR3 is TGTGCCAGCAGCTTGCCCGGGACAGCTAATGAAAAACTGTTTTTT. Its translation: CASSLPGTANEKLFF.

This clone has only a few counts. The chain couples TRBV5-5 to TRBJ2-7, with D possibly matching TRBD2 (5 bases). The CDR3 is 12 amino acids. Germline CDR1 and CDR2: SGHKS and YYEKEE (reference sequence). V was clipped by 4 bases and J by 2 bases, with 7 bases between them. The CDR3 region is CASSLGTYEQYF. Here the CDR3 DNA reads TGTGCCAGCAGCCTCGGGACCTACGAGCAGTACTTC.

The chain links TRBV27 to TRBJ1-1; TRBD1 is a possible D gene (5 bases). The CDR3 runs to 12 residues. Trimming left V 8 bases short and J 2 bases short, with 9 bases between. The germline V gene encodes CDR1 MNHEY and CDR2 SMNVEV (reference sequence). The CDR3 spells CASRTLNTEAFF. The CDR3 DNA reads TGTGCCAGCCGGACACTCAACACTGAAGCTTTCTTT.

The chain carries TRBV2 and TRBJ1-1, with D uncertain. Germline CDR1 reads SNHLY; CDR2 reads FYNNEI. V lost 6 bases and J lost 5, with 16 bases in between. The CDR3 covers 14 residues. CDR3 nucleotides: TGTGCCAGCAGACCCCGGATAGCGTCGACTGAAGCTTTCTTT. Its protein is CASRPRIASTEAFF.

This chain uses TRBV6-6 with TRBJ2-7; TRBD1 is a possible D gene (5 bases). Trimming took off 7 bases at V and 1 base at J, with 11 bases between the two ends. Looked up from germline, CDR1 is MNHNY and CDR2 is SVGAGI (reference sequence). The CDR3 has 13 residues. CDR3 bases: TGTGCCAGCACAGGACACGGATCCTACGAGCAGTACTTC. The encoded protein is CASTGHGSYEQYF.

The chain has TRBV5-4 and TRBJ1-2; D call uncertain. CDR3 length: 14 residues. Trimming removed 4 bases from V and 3 bases from J, with 13 bases in between. Germline V lookup: CDR1 SGHNT, CDR2 YYREEE (reference sequence). CDR3 amino acids: CASSPAGNYYGYTF. CDR3 coding DNA: TGTGCCAGCAGCCCCGCGGGGAATTACTATGGCTACACCTTC.

The rearrangement uses TRBV7-2 and TRBJ2-3; 7 bases agree with TRBD2. V was pared by 5 bases and J by 0 bases, with 8 bases of the junction left unmatched. CDR1 SGHTA and CDR2 FQGNSA come from the germline V gene. This CDR3 has 16 amino acids. The CDR3 DNA reads as TGTGCCAGCAGCCCCATAGCGGGTTCTAGCACAGATACGCAGTATTTT. Its translation is CASSPIAGSSTDTQYF.

The genes are TRBV19 and TRBJ2-1; D perhaps matches TRBD1 (5 bases). Germline V CDR1 and CDR2: LNHDA, SQIVND (reference sequence). With 9 bases removed from V and 0 bases from J, the gap between germline ends came to 12 bases. This CDR3 spans 14 amino acids. This CDR3 reads CASTYRNSYNEQFF. The CDR3 DNA follows: TGTGCCAGCACGTACAGGAACTCCTACAATGAGCAGTTCTTC.

On this clone itself: At one of its ends the junction is not consistent with the germline gene, which may arise from a read error. V gene TRBV7-9 combines with J gene TRBJ2-3; a weak D match, TRBD2 (5 bases). Germline CDR1 is SEHNR and CDR2 is FQNEAQ (reference sequence). The CDR3 consists of 14 residues. The chain's CDR3 is CSSSLGGGSASQYF. The CDR3 DNA sequence: TGTTCCAGCAGCTTAGGAGGTGGCAGCGCATCGCAGTATTTT.